This TCR beta chain was identified in a study of cytomegalovirus exposure and HLA in healthy donors. General study results and limits: Analysis was carried out at a later point, and it linked a missense DCLRE1C variant to TCR beta V- and J-gene trimming. Prediction of most subjects' HLA-A and HLA-B alleles by TCR beta sequences was reportedly accurate. In a later analysis, donors in an Asian-associated ancestry cluster reportedly had fewer N-insertions in productive TCRs than the cohort mean. Clonal expansion, a later analysis showed, was greater in HLA-associated TCR beta chains than in equally common others.

The germline gives CDR1 SGHRS, CDR2 YFSETQ. The CDR3 spans 19 residues. Trimming removed 5 bases from V and 5 bases from J; junction bases left unmatched: 18. Note on this clone: Its antigen is still unknown.

The PCR was carried out with 60 Vbeta primers and 13 Jbeta primers. Clones were read by immunoSEQ multiplex PCR, and TCRdb kept only the in-frame ones, dropping some. The sample has 95,000 to 150,000 clones; approximately 73% are singletons. Material for sequencing was PBMCs. The chain combines TRBV5-1 with TRBJ2-3; 12 bases are shared with TRBD1. The receptor comes from a man in his fifties or sixties in good health and CMV-seropositive. The DNA for the CDR3 is TGCGCCAGCAGTTCTCCTTCGGGACAGGGGGCTTTACGTATAGATACGCAGTATTTT. Protein product: CASSSPSGQGALRIDTQYF. Full variable domain (remainder filled in from reference TRBV5-1 and TRBJ2-3): KAGVTQTPRYLIKTRGQQVTLSCSPISGHRSVSWYQQTPGQGLQFLFEYFSETQRNKGNFPGRFSGRQFSNSRSEMNVSTLELGDSALYLCASSSPSGQGALRIDTQYFGPGTRLTVL.